Listed below are T cell receptor beta chains from one sample, sequenced in a study of T cell responses to AZD1222 COVID-19 vaccine. The data were produced by immunoSEQ multiplex PCR, yet TCRdb's version contains in-frame clones alone and is incomplete. The table lists 74,000 or so clones, approximately 81% of them singletons. This material consisted of peripheral blood, taken on day 0 of AZD1222 vaccination. All receptors derive from an adult in good health. Both conserved end residues are part of each CDR3. The D gene is left open where the match is weak. Where a row states a size, it is once, few, many or the class of an expanded clone; other rows omit it.

d_call	clone_size	v_call	j_call	cdr3_aa	cdr3_nt
TRBD1	NA	TRBV7-8	TRBJ1-5	CASSLGQGNQPQHF	TGTGCCAGCAGTTTGGGACAGGGCAATCAGCCCCAGCATTTT
NA	NA	TRBV30	TRBJ2-1	CAWRVPRYNEQFF	TGTGCCTGGAGAGTTCCTAGATACAATGAGCAGTTCTTC
NA	NA	TRBV6-6	TRBJ2-1	CASRTPGGGSYNEQFF	TGTGCCAGCAGAACACCAGGGGGAGGCTCCTACAATGAGCAGTTCTTC
TRBD2	NA	TRBV7-9	TRBJ2-7	CASSFGAGGDEQYF	TGTGCCAGCAGCTTCGGAGCGGGAGGAGACGAGCAGTACTTC
NA	NA	TRBV29-1	TRBJ1-2	CSVGQESGYTF	TGCAGCGTGGGCCAAGAAAGTGGCTACACCTTC
TRBD2	NA	TRBV28	TRBJ2-1	CASSLRGLAGDRYNEQFF	TGTGCCAGCAGTTTACGAGGACTAGCGGGGGACAGGTACAATGAGCAGTTCTTC
NA	NA	TRBV18	TRBJ1-1	CASSLRTDLNTEAFF	TGTGCCAGCTCTCTGAGGACAGACTTGAACACTGAAGCTTTCTTT
TRBD1	once	TRBV10-3	TRBJ2-3	CAISPTGGGTDTQYF	TGTGCCATCAGCCCCACAGGGGGCGGCACAGATACGCAGTATTTT
NA	NA	TRBV30	TRBJ2-7	CAWSWQPYEQYF	TGTGCCTGGAGTTGGCAGCCTTACGAGCAGTACTTC
TRBD1	NA	TRBV7-3	TRBJ2-7	CASSPKQGAGHEQYF	TGTGCCAGCAGCCCAAAACAGGGGGCTGGACACGAGCAGTACTTC
NA	NA	TRBV18	TRBJ1-2	CASSPADSPNYGYTF	TGTGCCAGCTCACCCGCAGACAGCCCTAACTATGGCTACACCTTC
NA	few	TRBV12-3/TRBV12-4	TRBJ2-5	CASLGHNQETQYF	TGTGCCAGCTTGGGTCATAACCAAGAGACCCAGTACTTC
TRBD1	NA	TRBV6-5	TRBJ1-5	CASSTQGQGRQPQHF	TGTGCCAGCAGCACCCAGGGACAGGGACGTCAGCCCCAGCATTTT
NA	NA	TRBV7-8	TRBJ1-4	CASSPEDGRNEKLFF	TGTGCCAGCAGCCCAGAGGACGGACGTAATGAAAAACTGTTTTTT
TRBD2	NA	TRBV7-2	TRBJ2-2	CASSFSGGSGELFF	TGTGCCAGCAGCTTTAGCGGGGGAAGCGGGGAGCTGTTTTTT
NA	NA	TRBV5-4	TRBJ1-2	CASSLWQSNYGYTF	TGTGCCAGCAGCTTGTGGCAGAGTAACTATGGCTACACCTTC
TRBD2	NA	TRBV18	TRBJ2-7	CASSSGTSGRQYF	TGTGCCAGCTCATCGGGGACTAGCGGGAGGCAGTACTTC
TRBD1	NA	TRBV20-1	TRBJ1-3	CSASPGRGQNHSGNTIYF	TGCAGTGCTAGTCCCGGCAGGGGGCAGAACCACTCTGGAAACACCATATATTTT
NA	NA	TRBV15	TRBJ1-1	CATSRDRGRGAFF	TGTGCCACCAGCAGAGATCGGGGGAGGGGAGCTTTCTTT
TRBD1	NA	TRBV9	TRBJ2-3	CASTSTGGADTQYF	TGTGCCAGCACTTCGACAGGGGGGGCCGATACGCAGTATTTT
NA	NA	TRBV6-1	TRBJ1-4	CASSEALGIFNEKLFF	TGTGCCAGCAGTGAAGCGCTGGGCATCTTCAATGAAAAACTGTTTTTT
TRBD1	NA	TRBV4-2	TRBJ1-2	CASSQSDRGDYGYTF	TGTGCCAGCAGCCAATCCGACAGGGGAGACTATGGCTACACCTTC
NA	NA	TRBV6-5	TRBJ2-5	CASPPDSTQETQYF	TGTGCCAGCCCGCCCGACTCGACCCAAGAGACCCAGTACTTC
NA	NA	TRBV27	TRBJ2-7	CASSSGVGPDEQYF	TGTGCCAGCAGTTCCGGAGTGGGCCCGGACGAGCAGTACTTC
NA	NA	TRBV19	TRBJ2-5	CASSRTLSQETQYF	TGTGCCAGTAGTAGGACACTAAGCCAAGAGACCCAGTACTTC
TRBD1	NA	TRBV7-2	TRBJ1-4	CASSLRGLTNEKLFF	TGTGCCAGCAGCTTAAGGGGGCTTACTAATGAAAAACTGTTTTTT
NA	NA	TRBV20-1	TRBJ1-1	CSAPVAFF	TGCAGTGCTCCTGTAGCTTTCTTT
TRBD1	once	TRBV29-1	TRBJ2-1	CSVERGPPEQFF	TGCAGCGTTGAAAGGGGGCCACCCGAGCAGTTCTTC
TRBD2	NA	TRBV11-3	TRBJ2-3	CASSPGGSGSTDTQYF	TGTGCCAGCAGCCCCGGGGGTAGCGGGAGCACAGATACGCAGTATTTT
NA	NA	TRBV3-1/TRBV3-2	TRBJ1-5	CASSHGTEYQPQHF	TGTGCCAGCAGCCATGGGACCGAGTATCAGCCCCAGCATTTT